This is a list of T cell receptor beta chains from one sample in a study of blood T cell repertoires in COVID-19. The protocol was immunoSEQ multiplex PCR, while the TCRdb copy is restricted to in-frame clones and leaves out a portion. The sample lists more than 150,000 clones, about 89% seen once, with about 7% in the top ten. The sequenced sample consisted of peripheral blood. The source of these receptors is a man between 40 and 49 years old with acute or convalescent COVID-19. Each CDR3 is given with its conserved first and last residue. The D gene is left open where the match is weak. Part of the rows lack a size; the others show once, few, many or a class for expanded clones.

clone_size j_call d_call v_call cdr3_aa cdr3_nt
NA TRBJ2-5 TRBD1 TRBV27 CASSPRTDRGGQETQYF TGTGCCAGCAGTCCACGTACGGACAGGGGGGGACAAGAGACCCAGTACTTC
NA TRBJ2-1 NA TRBV7-9 CASSLSSSYNEQFF TGTGCCAGCAGCTTATCTAGCAGCTACAATGAGCAGTTCTTC
NA TRBJ2-3 NA TRBV14 CASSQYGRVGNTQYF TGTGCCAGCAGCCAATACGGCAGGGTCGGAAATACGCAGTATTTT
NA TRBJ1-2 NA TRBV18 CASSPPTETYGYTF TGTGCCAGCTCCCCCCCGACAGAGACCTATGGCTACACCTTC
NA TRBJ2-5 NA TRBV12-3/TRBV12-4 CASSRDTQETQYF TGTGCCAGCAGTCGAGACACTCAAGAGACCCAGTACTTC
NA TRBJ1-6 NA TRBV28 CASTRMIRGSSYNSPLHF TGTGCCAGCACCAGGATGATAAGGGGTAGCTCCTATAATTCACCCCTCCACTTT
NA TRBJ1-2 NA TRBV7-8 CASSKRRRVLSYGYTF TGTGCGAGCAGCAAGAGGCGCAGGGTCTTGAGCTATGGCTACACCTTC
NA TRBJ1-4 TRBD1 TRBV18 CASSPEVAGTDVEKLFF TGTGCCAGCTCACCAGAGGTTGCCGGGACAGACGTGGAAAAACTGTTTTTT
NA TRBJ1-2 NA TRBV5-1 CASSLEFRTVLNYGYTF TGCGCCAGCAGCTTGGAGTTTAGGACAGTCCTTAACTATGGCTACACCTTC
NA TRBJ1-1 TRBD1 TRBV6-5 CASGDRGNTEAFF TGTGCCAGCGGGGACAGGGGAAACACTGAAGCTTTCTTT
NA TRBJ2-3 TRBD1 TRBV11-1 CASSLDRGSADTQYF TGTGCCAGCAGCCTGGACAGGGGTAGCGCAGATACGCAGTATTTT
NA TRBJ2-7 NA TRBV14 CASSQDQRGNEQYF TGTGCCAGCAGCCAAGATCAAAGGGGAAACGAGCAGTACTTC
NA TRBJ2-3 TRBD2 TRBV5-1 CASKPLGTSENTQYF TGCGCCAGCAAGCCCCTAGGGACTAGCGAAAATACGCAGTATTTT
NA TRBJ2-1 TRBD1 TRBV5-1 CASSLRTGKSNEQFF TGCGCCAGCAGCCTACGGACAGGGAAGAGCAATGAGCAGTTCTTC
NA TRBJ1-2 TRBD1 TRBV4-2 CASSQRQGGGYTF TGTGCCAGCAGCCAGAGACAGGGCGGCGGCTACACCTTC
NA TRBJ2-7 TRBD1 TRBV6-5 CASSQGQHYEQYF TGTGCCAGCAGTCAGGGACAGCACTACGAGCAGTACTTC
NA TRBJ1-6 TRBD1 TRBV3-1/TRBV3-2 CASRRQGDNSPLHF TGTGCCAGCAGAAGACAGGGAGATAATTCACCCCTCCACTTT
NA TRBJ1-2 TRBD1 TRBV7-9 CASSQGQGLADGYTF TGTGCCAGCAGCCAAGGACAGGGGCTGGCCGATGGCTACACCTTC
once TRBJ1-1 NA TRBV6-2/TRBV6-3 CASSPPGGDTEAFF TGTGCCAGCAGCCCTCCCGGGGGGGACACTGAAGCTTTCTTT
NA TRBJ2-3 TRBD2 TRBV5-1 CASSLLTSGGHTDTQYF TGCGCCAGCAGCTTGTTGACTAGCGGGGGTCACACAGATACGCAGTATTTT
NA TRBJ2-3 TRBD2 TRBV7-8 CASSSRLAASTDTQYF TGTGCCAGCAGCTCCCGACTAGCAGCTAGCACAGATACGCAGTATTTT
NA TRBJ2-1 NA TRBV11-3 CASSLGLGQGGGNEQFF TGTGCCAGCAGCTTGGGGCTCGGACAGGGCGGGGGCAATGAGCAGTTCTTC
NA TRBJ1-1 NA TRBV3-1/TRBV3-2 CASSQGNREAFF TGTGCCAGCAGCCAAGGCAACAGGGAGGCTTTCTTT
NA TRBJ1-6 NA TRBV7-6 CASSSTVNYNSPLHF TGTGCCAGCAGCTCGACAGTAAACTATAATTCACCCCTCCACTTT
NA TRBJ1-2 TRBD1 TRBV19 CASSMRTGVYGYTF TGTGCCAGTAGTATGCGGACAGGCGTCTATGGCTACACCTTC
NA TRBJ1-2 TRBD1 TRBV11-2 CASSLGTGDGYTF TGTGCCAGCAGCTTAGGGACAGGGGATGGCTACACCTTC